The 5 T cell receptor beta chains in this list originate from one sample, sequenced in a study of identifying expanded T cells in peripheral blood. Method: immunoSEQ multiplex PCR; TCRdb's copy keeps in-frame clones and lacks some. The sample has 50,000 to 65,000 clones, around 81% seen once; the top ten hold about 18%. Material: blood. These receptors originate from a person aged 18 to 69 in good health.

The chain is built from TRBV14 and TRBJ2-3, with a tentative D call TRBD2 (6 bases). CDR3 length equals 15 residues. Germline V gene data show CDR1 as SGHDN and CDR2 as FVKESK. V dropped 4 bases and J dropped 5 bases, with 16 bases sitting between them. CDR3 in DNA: TGTGCCAGCAGCCCGGGAGTCCCAAGTAGAGATACGCAGTATTTT. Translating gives CASSPGVPSRDTQYF.

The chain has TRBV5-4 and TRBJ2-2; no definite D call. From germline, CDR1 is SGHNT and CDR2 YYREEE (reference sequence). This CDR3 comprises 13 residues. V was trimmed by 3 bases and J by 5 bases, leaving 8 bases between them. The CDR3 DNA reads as TGTGCCAGCAGCTCTCTTACGACCGGGGAGCTGTTTTTT. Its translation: CASSSLTTGELFF.

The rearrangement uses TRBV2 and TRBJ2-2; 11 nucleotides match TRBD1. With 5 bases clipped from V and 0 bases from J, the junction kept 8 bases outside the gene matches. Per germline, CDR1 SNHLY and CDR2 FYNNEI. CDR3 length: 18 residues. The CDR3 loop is CASSRTGQGVANTGELFF. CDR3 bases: TGTGCCAGCAGTCGAACGGGACAGGGGGTCGCGAACACCGGGGAGCTGTTTTTT.

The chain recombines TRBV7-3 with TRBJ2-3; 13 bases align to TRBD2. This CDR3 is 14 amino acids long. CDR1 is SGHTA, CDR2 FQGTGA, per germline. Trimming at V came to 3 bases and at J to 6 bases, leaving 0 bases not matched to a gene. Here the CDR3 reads CASSLGLAGDTQYF. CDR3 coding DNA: TGTGCCAGCAGCTTGGGACTAGCGGGGGATACGCAGTATTTT.

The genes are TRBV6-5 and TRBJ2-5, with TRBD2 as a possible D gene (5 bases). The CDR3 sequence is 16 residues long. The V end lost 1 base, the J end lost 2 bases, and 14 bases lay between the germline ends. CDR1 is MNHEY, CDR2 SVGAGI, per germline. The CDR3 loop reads CASSYLALSGQETQYF. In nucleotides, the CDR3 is TGTGCCAGCAGTTACTTGGCGTTATCGGGGCAAGAGACCCAGTACTTC.